The rows below give T cell receptor beta chains drawn from one sample of a study of blood T cell repertoires in COVID-19. The method was immunoSEQ multiplex PCR; TCRdb's version includes in-frame clones alone and lacks a portion of them. Among roughly 70,000 clones listed, 80% to 95% were seen once. The sample consisted of peripheral blood. These receptors were taken from a human donor in a cohort sampled during active COVID-19. Each CDR3 is given with its conserved first and last residue. The order of the fields is J gene, clone size, V gene, D gene, CDR3 protein, CDR3 DNA. D genes are given only for firm matches. The size of a clone is reported for some rows only, either as once, few or many, or as a class for expanded clones.

j_call: TRBJ2-5; clone_size: NA; v_call: TRBV9; d_call: TRBD2; cdr3_aa: CASSVSAGGIQETQYF; cdr3_nt: TGTGCCAGCAGCGTTTCTGCGGGGGGGATTCAAGAGACCCAGTACTTC
j_call: TRBJ1-1; clone_size: NA; v_call: TRBV6-5; d_call: NA; cdr3_aa: CASSYQTGPVTEAFF; cdr3_nt: TGTGCCAGCAGTTACCAAACAGGGCCCGTCACTGAAGCTTTCTTT
j_call: TRBJ2-1; clone_size: NA; v_call: TRBV27; d_call: TRBD1; cdr3_aa: CASSSGTGIYNEQFF; cdr3_nt: TGTGCCAGCAGTTCGGGGACAGGGATCTACAATGAGCAGTTCTTC
j_call: TRBJ1-2; clone_size: NA; v_call: TRBV30; d_call: NA; cdr3_aa: CAWSGTTEGYTF; cdr3_nt: TGTGCCTGGAGTGGGACGACAGAAGGCTACACCTTC
j_call: TRBJ1-4; clone_size: NA; v_call: TRBV5-1; d_call: NA; cdr3_aa: CASSLQGTQNEKLFF; cdr3_nt: TGCGCCAGCAGCTTGCAGGGTACCCAGAATGAAAAACTGTTTTTT
j_call: TRBJ2-1; clone_size: NA; v_call: TRBV11-1; d_call: NA; cdr3_aa: CASSLASLPHEQFF; cdr3_nt: TGTGCCAGCAGCTTAGCATCCCTCCCCCATGAGCAGTTCTTC
j_call: TRBJ1-3; clone_size: NA; v_call: TRBV7-2; d_call: NA; cdr3_aa: CASSFGGRDTIYF; cdr3_nt: TGTGCCAGCAGCTTCGGAGGGAGGGACACCATATATTTT
j_call: TRBJ2-3; clone_size: NA; v_call: TRBV13; d_call: NA; cdr3_aa: CAGSQGADTQYF; cdr3_nt: TGTGCCGGTTCACAGGGCGCAGATACGCAGTATTTT
j_call: TRBJ2-7; clone_size: NA; v_call: TRBV2; d_call: NA; cdr3_aa: CARQQGEGYEQYF; cdr3_nt: TGTGCCAGACAACAGGGAGAGGGTTACGAGCAGTACTTC
j_call: TRBJ2-5; clone_size: once; v_call: TRBV11-2; d_call: TRBD2; cdr3_aa: CASSLTGGKETQYF; cdr3_nt: TGTGCCAGCAGCTTAACGGGGGGGAAAGAGACCCAGTACTTC
j_call: TRBJ1-2; clone_size: NA; v_call: TRBV7-9; d_call: NA; cdr3_aa: CASSVGQSYGYTF; cdr3_nt: TGTGCCAGCAGCGTCGGACAGTCCTATGGCTACACCTTC
j_call: TRBJ2-1; clone_size: once; v_call: TRBV10-2; d_call: NA; cdr3_aa: CASIQIQESSYNEQFF; cdr3_nt: TGCGCCAGCATCCAAATACAGGAGAGCTCCTACAATGAGCAGTTCTTC
j_call: TRBJ2-7; clone_size: few; v_call: TRBV27; d_call: TRBD1; cdr3_aa: CASATGGTYEQYF; cdr3_nt: TGTGCCAGTGCGACAGGGGGGACCTACGAGCAGTACTTC
j_call: TRBJ1-1; clone_size: NA; v_call: TRBV10-2; d_call: TRBD1; cdr3_aa: CASSGQGRNTEAFF; cdr3_nt: TGCGCCAGCAGTGGACAGGGTCGGAACACTGAAGCTTTCTTT
j_call: TRBJ1-3; clone_size: NA; v_call: TRBV25-1; d_call: NA; cdr3_aa: CASSAHRDGNTIYF; cdr3_nt: TGTGCCAGCAGTGCCCACAGGGATGGAAACACCATATATTTT
j_call: TRBJ1-5; clone_size: once; v_call: TRBV10-3; d_call: TRBD1; cdr3_aa: CAIKVGQGNQPQHF; cdr3_nt: TGTGCCATCAAAGTGGGACAGGGCAATCAGCCCCAGCATTTT
j_call: TRBJ2-7; clone_size: NA; v_call: TRBV7-2; d_call: TRBD2; cdr3_aa: CASSLGPGGAPDEQYF; cdr3_nt: TGTGCCAGCAGCTTAGGGCCGGGGGGGGCTCCGGACGAGCAGTACTTC
j_call: TRBJ2-1; clone_size: NA; v_call: TRBV7-2; d_call: TRBD2; cdr3_aa: CASSLVGGGRGGSYNEQFF; cdr3_nt: TGTGCCAGCAGCTTAGTCGGGGGGGGGCGGGGGGGTAGCTACAATGAGCAGTTCTTC
j_call: TRBJ1-1; clone_size: NA; v_call: TRBV18; d_call: NA; cdr3_aa: CASSQQGNTEAFF; cdr3_nt: TGTGCCAGCTCACAACAGGGGAACACTGAAGCTTTCTTT
j_call: TRBJ1-5; clone_size: NA; v_call: TRBV4-1; d_call: NA; cdr3_aa: CASSQDGPAEQPQHF; cdr3_nt: TGCGCCAGCAGCCAAGATGGCCCAGCGGAGCAGCCCCAGCATTTT
j_call: TRBJ1-2; clone_size: NA; v_call: TRBV9; d_call: NA; cdr3_aa: CASSVEGRYGYTF; cdr3_nt: TGTGCCAGCAGCGTTGAGGGCAGGTATGGCTACACCTTC
j_call: TRBJ2-5; clone_size: NA; v_call: TRBV14; d_call: TRBD1; cdr3_aa: CASRRTGVETQYF; cdr3_nt: TGTGCCAGCAGACGTACAGGGGTGGAGACCCAGTACTTC
j_call: TRBJ2-5; clone_size: NA; v_call: TRBV18; d_call: TRBD1; cdr3_aa: CASSLGGQGQETQYF; cdr3_nt: TGTGCCAGCTCACTCGGGGGACAGGGCCAAGAGACCCAGTACTTC
j_call: TRBJ2-5; clone_size: NA; v_call: TRBV28; d_call: NA; cdr3_aa: CASGRGGVAQETQYF; cdr3_nt: TGTGCCAGCGGGAGGGGGGGGGTCGCCCAAGAGACCCAGTACTTC
j_call: TRBJ2-3; clone_size: NA; v_call: TRBV6-4; d_call: TRBD1; cdr3_aa: CASSRRPGQQVDTQYF; cdr3_nt: TGTGCCAGCAGTCGCCGCCCGGGACAGCAAGTAGATACGCAGTATTTT
j_call: TRBJ1-2; clone_size: NA; v_call: TRBV18; d_call: NA; cdr3_aa: CASSPRGDHYGYTF; cdr3_nt: TGTGCCAGCTCACCACGGGGCGACCACTATGGCTACACCTTC
j_call: TRBJ2-2; clone_size: NA; v_call: TRBV2; d_call: TRBD1; cdr3_aa: CASSLQGALHGELFF; cdr3_nt: TGTGCCAGCAGCCTACAGGGGGCGCTTCACGGGGAGCTGTTTTTT
j_call: TRBJ2-5; clone_size: NA; v_call: TRBV5-1; d_call: NA; cdr3_aa: CASSSEGEETQYF; cdr3_nt: TGCGCCAGCAGCTCGGAGGGCGAGGAGACCCAGTACTTC
j_call: TRBJ2-7; clone_size: NA; v_call: TRBV18; d_call: TRBD1; cdr3_aa: CASSSGTGEGYEQYF; cdr3_nt: TGTGCCAGCTCATCCGGGACAGGGGAGGGGTACGAGCAGTACTTC
j_call: TRBJ1-2; clone_size: NA; v_call: TRBV5-6; d_call: TRBD1; cdr3_aa: CASSAHRGPNYGYTF; cdr3_nt: TGTGCCAGCAGCGCCCACAGGGGACCTAACTATGGCTACACCTTC
j_call: TRBJ1-1; clone_size: NA; v_call: TRBV7-9; d_call: NA; cdr3_aa: CASSLMGSEAFF; cdr3_nt: TGTGCCAGCAGCTTAATGGGCTCTGAAGCTTTCTTT